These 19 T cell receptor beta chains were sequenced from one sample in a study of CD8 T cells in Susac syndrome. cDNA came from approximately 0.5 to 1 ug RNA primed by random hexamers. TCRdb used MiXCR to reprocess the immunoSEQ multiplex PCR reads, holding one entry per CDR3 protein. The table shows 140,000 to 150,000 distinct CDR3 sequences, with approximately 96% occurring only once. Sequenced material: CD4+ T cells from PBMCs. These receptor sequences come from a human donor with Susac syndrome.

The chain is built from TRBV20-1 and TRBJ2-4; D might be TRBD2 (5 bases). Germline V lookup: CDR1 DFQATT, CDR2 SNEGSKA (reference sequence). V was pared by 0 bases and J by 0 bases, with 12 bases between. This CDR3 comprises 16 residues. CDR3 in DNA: TGCAGTGCTAGAGATCAACGGGATGGAGCCAAAAACATTCAGTACTTC. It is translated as CSARDQRDGAKNIQYF.

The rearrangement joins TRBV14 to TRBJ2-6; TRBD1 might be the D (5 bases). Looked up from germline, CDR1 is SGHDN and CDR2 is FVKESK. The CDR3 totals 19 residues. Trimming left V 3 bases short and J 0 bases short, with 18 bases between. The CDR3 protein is CASSQVRQGLSSGANVLTF. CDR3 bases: TGTGCCAGCAGCCAGGTCCGGCAGGGATTATCCTCTGGGGCCAACGTCCTGACTTTC.

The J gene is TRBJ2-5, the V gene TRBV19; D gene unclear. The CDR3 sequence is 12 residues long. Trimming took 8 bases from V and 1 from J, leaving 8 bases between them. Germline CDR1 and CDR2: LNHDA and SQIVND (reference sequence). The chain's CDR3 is CASRKGQETQYF. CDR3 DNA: TGTGCCAGTCGGAAGGGCCAAGAGACCCAGTACTTC.

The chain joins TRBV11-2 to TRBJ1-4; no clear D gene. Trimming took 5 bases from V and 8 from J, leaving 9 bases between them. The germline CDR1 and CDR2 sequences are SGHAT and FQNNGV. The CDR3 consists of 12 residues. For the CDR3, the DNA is TGTGCCAGCAGCCCCGCCCAAGAAAAACTGTTTTTT. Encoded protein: CASSPAQEKLFF.

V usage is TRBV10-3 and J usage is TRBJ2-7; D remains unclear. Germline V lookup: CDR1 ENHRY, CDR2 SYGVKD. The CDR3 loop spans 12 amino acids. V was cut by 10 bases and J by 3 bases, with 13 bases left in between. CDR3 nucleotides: TGTGCCAGAGGTCCTTCCCTCTACGAGCAGTACTTC. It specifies CARGPSLYEQYF.

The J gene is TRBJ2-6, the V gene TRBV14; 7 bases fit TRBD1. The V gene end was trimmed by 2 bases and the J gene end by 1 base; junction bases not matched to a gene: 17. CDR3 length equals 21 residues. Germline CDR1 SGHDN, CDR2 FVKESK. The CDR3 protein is CASSQYSHGTALRSGANVLTF. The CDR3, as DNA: TGTGCCAGCAGCCAATACTCTCACGGGACAGCATTAAGGTCTGGGGCCAACGTCCTGACTTTC.

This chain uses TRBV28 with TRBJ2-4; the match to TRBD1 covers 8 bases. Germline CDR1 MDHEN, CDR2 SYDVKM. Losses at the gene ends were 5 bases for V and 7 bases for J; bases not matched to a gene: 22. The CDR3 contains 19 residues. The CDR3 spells CASSPIWGTGLFGQNIQYF. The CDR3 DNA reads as TGTGCCAGCAGTCCAATATGGGGGACAGGCCTATTTGGCCAGAACATTCAGTACTTC.

For the CDR3, the DNA is TGTGCCAGCAGTAGCGCCGATCGTCAATATGGCTACACCTTC. This encodes CASSSADRQYGYTF. The chain combines TRBV2 with TRBJ1-2; D not certain. This CDR3 is built from 14 residues. Germline-derived CDR1 and CDR2 are SNHLY and FYNNEI. V lost 5 bases and J lost 5, with 15 bases in between.

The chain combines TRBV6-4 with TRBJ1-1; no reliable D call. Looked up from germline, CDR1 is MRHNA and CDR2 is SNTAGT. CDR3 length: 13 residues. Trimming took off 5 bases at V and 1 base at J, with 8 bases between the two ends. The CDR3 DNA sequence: TGTGCCAGCAGTTACCAGGAGAACACTGAAGCTTTCTTT. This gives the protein CASSYQENTEAFF.

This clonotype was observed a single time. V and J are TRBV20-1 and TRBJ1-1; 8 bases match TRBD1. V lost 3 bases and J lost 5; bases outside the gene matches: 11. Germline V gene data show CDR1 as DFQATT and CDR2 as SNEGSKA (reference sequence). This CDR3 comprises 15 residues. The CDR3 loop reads CSASQGAGVRTEAFF. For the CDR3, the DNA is TGCAGTGCTAGCCAGGGGGCAGGGGTGAGGACTGAAGCTTTCTTT.

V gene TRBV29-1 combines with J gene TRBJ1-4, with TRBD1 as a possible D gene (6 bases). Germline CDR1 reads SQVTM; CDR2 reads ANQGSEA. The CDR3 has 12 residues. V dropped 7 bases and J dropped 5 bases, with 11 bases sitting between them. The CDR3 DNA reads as TGCAGCGGTTTCACAGGGAATGAAAAACTGTTTTTT. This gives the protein CSGFTGNEKLFF.

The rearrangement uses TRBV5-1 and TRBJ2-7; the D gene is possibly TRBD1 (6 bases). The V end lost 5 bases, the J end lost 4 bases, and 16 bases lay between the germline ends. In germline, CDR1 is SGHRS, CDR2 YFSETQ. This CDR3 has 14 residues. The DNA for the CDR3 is TGCGCCAGCAGACGACAGGCCTCCATTTACGAGCAGTACTTC. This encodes CASRRQASIYEQYF.

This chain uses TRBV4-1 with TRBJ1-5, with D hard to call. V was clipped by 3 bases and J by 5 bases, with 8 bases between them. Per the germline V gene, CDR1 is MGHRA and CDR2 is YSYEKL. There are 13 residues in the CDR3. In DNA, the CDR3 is TGCGCCAGCAGCCAGGCAAACCATCAGCCCCAGCATTTT. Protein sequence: CASSQANHQPQHF.

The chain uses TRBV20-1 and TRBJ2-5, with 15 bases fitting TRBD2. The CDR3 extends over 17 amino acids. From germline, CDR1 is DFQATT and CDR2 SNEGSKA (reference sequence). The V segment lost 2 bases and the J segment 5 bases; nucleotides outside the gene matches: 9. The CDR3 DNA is TGCAGTGCTAGAAATGGACTAGCGGGGGGGAGTCCGGAGACCCAGTACTTC. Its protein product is CSARNGLAGGSPETQYF.

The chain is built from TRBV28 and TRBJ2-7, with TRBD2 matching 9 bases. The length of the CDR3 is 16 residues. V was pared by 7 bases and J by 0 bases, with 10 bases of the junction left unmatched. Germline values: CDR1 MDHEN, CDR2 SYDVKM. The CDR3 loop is CASTSQGGRASYEQYF. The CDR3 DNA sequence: TGTGCCAGCACCTCTCAGGGCGGGAGGGCCTCCTACGAGCAGTACTTC. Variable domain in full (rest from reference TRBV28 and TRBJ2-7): DVKVTQSSRYLVKRTGEKVFLECVQDMDHENMFWYRQDPGLGLRLIYFSYDVKMKEKGDIPEGYSVSREKKERFSLILESASTNQTSMYLCASTSQGGRASYEQYFGPGTRLTVT.

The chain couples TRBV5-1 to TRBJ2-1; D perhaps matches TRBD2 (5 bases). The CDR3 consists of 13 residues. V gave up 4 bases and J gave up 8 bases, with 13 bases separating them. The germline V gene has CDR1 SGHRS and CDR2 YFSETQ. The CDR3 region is CASSRTGMDEQFF. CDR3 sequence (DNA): TGCGCCAGCAGCCGTACGGGAATGGATGAGCAGTTCTTC.

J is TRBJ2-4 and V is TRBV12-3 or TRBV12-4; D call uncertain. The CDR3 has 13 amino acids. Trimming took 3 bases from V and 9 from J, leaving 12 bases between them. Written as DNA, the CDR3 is TGTGCCAGCAGTTTTAGTAGAGGTAGCATTCAGTACTTC. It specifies CASSFSRGSIQYF.

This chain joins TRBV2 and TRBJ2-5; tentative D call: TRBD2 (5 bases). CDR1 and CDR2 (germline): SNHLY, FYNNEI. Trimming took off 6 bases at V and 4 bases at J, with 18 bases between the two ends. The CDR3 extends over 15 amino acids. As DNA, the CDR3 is TGTGCCAGCAGCCTCGGTGAGGGAAACGGAGAGACCCAGTACTTC. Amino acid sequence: CASSLGEGNGETQYF.

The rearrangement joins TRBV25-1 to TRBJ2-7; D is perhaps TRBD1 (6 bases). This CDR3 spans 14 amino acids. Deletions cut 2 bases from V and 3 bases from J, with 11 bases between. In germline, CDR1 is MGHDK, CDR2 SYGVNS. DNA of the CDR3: TGTGCCAGCAGTGAACAGGGGAAGGGCTACGAGCAGTACTTC. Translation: CASSEQGKGYEQYF.